Sequencing of this T cell receptor beta chain was carried out in a study of resident and recirculating memory T cells in vitiligo (dated by TCRdb to the late 2010s). Regarding the complete study: The study took epidermis from shave biopsies of two lesional and two nonlesional sites, plus PBMCs, from each of a few stable vitiligo patients for TCR beta sequencing. The human TCR beta sequencing tested whether specific clones in lesional vitiligo skin differed from clones in nonlesional skin and blood. Right before genomic DNA was extracted using the Qiagen DNeasy Blood & Tissue Kit, the samples were homogenized with no cell sorting step. The study at large found these results: Working out how much the T cell clones identified in the vitiligo lesions and the human Trm versus Tcm pools each contribute will require future mechanistic studies. Overlap and correlation analysis showed no significant repertoire overlap between biopsies except for each lesion with itself, even within a single patient. TCR sequences were not found to be conserved across biopsy sites or patients, suggesting that different lesions are infiltrated by different T cell clones, a pattern described as private specificity. Clonality was not the same from one vitiligo lesion to another, and no unique dominant TCR clone turned up.

The immunoSEQ hsTCRB kit was used to amplify TCR beta chains from the genomic DNA. The immunoSEQ service ran the sequencing of the TCR beta libraries on an Illumina MiSeq instrument. On the study's bioinformatics: Analysis of the repertoire data was performed with the immunoSEQ Analyzer. In TCRdb, the immuneACCESS table is reduced to in-frame sequences with V and J assigned. These tables do not hold every clone; where another copy was compared, an unresolved V gene accounts for under half, and the others remain unexplained. V, J and clone size derive from that table, while D and trimming were established from the DNA sequence. This sample holds more than 35,000 clones; 80% to 95% were observed only once. Jointly, the top ten make up over 3.5% of the sample. Vitiligo was considered stable when no change in lesions had been observed over the previous 6 months. Stable patients also had to lack confetti depigmentation, a clinical sign of active vitiligo. Any patient who had received treatment in the previous three months was excluded. PBMCs were isolated from heparinized blood by Ficoll density gradient centrifugation and then flash-frozen.

CDR1 LGHNT and CDR2 FRNRAP were looked up in the germline V gene. Trimming costs V 0 bases and J 6 bases, and their ends lie 16 bases apart. CDR3 length: 16 amino acids, cysteine to phenylalanine. Of the read, only the CDR3 DNA is kept; its 48 bases are in frame from base 1. Details on this clone: Its antigen is not yet known. The sample holds no much larger clone one base away, and base qualities are not on file.

This receptor chain uses TRBV12-5 and TRBJ2-3, with TRBD2 tentatively as D gene (6 bases match). This TCR derives from a male donor with vitiligo. The material sequenced was blood. DNA sequence: TGTGCTAGTGGTTTGGTAACGGGGGTAGCACCCGATACGCAGTATTTT. Protein translation: CASGLVTGVAPDTQYF.